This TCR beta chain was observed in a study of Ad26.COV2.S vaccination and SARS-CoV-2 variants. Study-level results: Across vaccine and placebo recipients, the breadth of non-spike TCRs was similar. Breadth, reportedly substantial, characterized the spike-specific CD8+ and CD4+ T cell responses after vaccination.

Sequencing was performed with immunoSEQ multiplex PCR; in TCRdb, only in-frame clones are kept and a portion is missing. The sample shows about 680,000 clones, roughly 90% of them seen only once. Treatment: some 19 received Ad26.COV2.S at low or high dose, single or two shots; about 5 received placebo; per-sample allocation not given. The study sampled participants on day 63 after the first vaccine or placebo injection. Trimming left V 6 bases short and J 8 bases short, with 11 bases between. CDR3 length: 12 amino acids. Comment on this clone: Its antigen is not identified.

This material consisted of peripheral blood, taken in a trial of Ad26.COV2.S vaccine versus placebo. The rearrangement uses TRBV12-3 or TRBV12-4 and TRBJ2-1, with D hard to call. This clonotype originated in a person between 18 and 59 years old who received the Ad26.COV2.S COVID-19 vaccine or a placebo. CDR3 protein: CASSPSWDEQFF. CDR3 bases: TGTGCCAGCAGCCCATCCTGGGATGAGCAGTTCTTC.